In this sample, the clone carrying this T cell receptor beta chain is medium-sized (0.01 to 0.1%). Its antigen is unidentified. The CDR3 covers 16 residues. The V gene's germline CDR1 is LNHDA and CDR2 SQIVND (reference sequence). V dropped 5 bases and J dropped 3; count of bases not matched to a gene: 10. Sequenced by immunoSEQ multiplex PCR; TCRdb stores in-frame clones only, minus some. Seen here are just over 65,000 clones, around 68% observed once, and the top ten hold 5.7%. The data originate from a study of cytotoxic CD8 clonotypes in ibrutinib-treated CLL. Study as a whole: Across samples, productive templates numbered 250,000 to 300,000 and productive rearrangements reached about 98,000 on average. General study results and limits: Clonality measured at baseline exceeded age-matched healthy donors, tracking circulating CD8+ T-cell counts.

The TCR originated in a human donor with chronic lymphocytic leukemia. The input for sequencing was PBMCs, taken after 12 months of ibrutinib treatment. The rearrangement uses TRBV19 and TRBJ2-1; TRBD1 matches 7 bases. The CDR3 here is CASSLSPGGVYNEQFF. The CDR3 DNA reads TGTGCCAGTAGTCTATCACCAGGGGGAGTCTACAATGAGCAGTTCTTC.